This record concerns one T cell receptor beta chain sequence. It lacks a known antigen. No base quality information exists; no much larger clone differs at one position. The data derive from a study of control samples from healthy donors and cancer patients (dated by TCRdb to the early 2020s). The library was made by the immunoSEQ multiplex PCR assay. Here the immuneACCESS table is served through TCRdb, limited to in-frame sequences with V and J called. Missing clones are a known gap in these copies; in checked studies unresolved V genes cover under half, and the rest lacks a known reason. The sample table holds tens of thousands of clones, of which less than 95% were seen once. Clones ranked in the top ten supply approximately 24% of the sample. V is pruned by 5 bases and J by 3 bases, leaving 13 bases of the junction without a gene match. Sequences LNHDA (CDR1) and SQIVND (CDR2) are obtained from the germline V gene (reference sequence). The CDR3 sequence holds 17 residues, the cysteine and phenylalanine included. CDR3 DNA is the only sequence kept; it has 51 bases, read in frame from the first base.

This clonotype originated in a man aged 55 to 69 in good health. The chain couples TRBV19 to TRBJ1-1; 9 bases in between match TRBD1. The sequenced sample consisted of blood. The DNA is TGTGCCAGTAGTCCTGAGGACAGGGGAGTATATTACACTGAAGCTTTCTTT. The encoded protein is CASSPEDRGVYYTEAFF.